Sequencing of this TCR beta chain was carried out in a study of monozygotic twins with inflammatory bowel disease. TCRdb re-analyzed the 5' RACE reads; it lists each CDR3 protein once, without DNA. This sample lists over 120,000 distinct CDR3 sequences; its ten largest clones have 0.95% to 1.5%. Germline V gene lookup returns CDR1 ENHRY and CDR2 SYGVKD. The length of the CDR3 is 14 residues. This receptor was obtained from a human donor with ulcerative colitis or Crohn's disease, or a healthy co-twin of an affected twin (not recorded which). Sample: blood. The chain combines TRBV10-3 with TRBJ2-7; lacking DNA, the TRBD2 call made by TCRdb goes unchecked. This CDR3 reads CAISESSGGDEQYF.